What follows is one T cell receptor beta chain and its context. Its antigen is currently unknown. This entry comes from a study of T cell responses to AZD1222 COVID-19 vaccine. Generated by immunoSEQ multiplex PCR, the TCRdb table keeps only in-frame clones and is missing some. In the table there are some 170,000 clones, roughly 92% of which are singletons. Study-wide results and limits: Spike regions recognized by vaccine-associated CD4 TCRs spanned the protein, led by 160-218 and 743-854.

Per germline, CDR1 MNHEY and CDR2 SVGAGI. This CDR3 region has 13 residues. The V end lost 8 bases, the J end lost 2 bases, and 13 bases lay between the germline ends. J is TRBJ2-7 and V is TRBV6-5, with a possible D match to TRBD2 (6 bases). Sequenced here: peripheral blood, sampled on day 0 of AZD1222 vaccination. This TCR was sampled from an adult in good health. CDR3 DNA sequence: TGTGCCAGCGGAGGGAAATCGGCCTACGAGCAGTACTTC. Translation: CASGGKSAYEQYF.